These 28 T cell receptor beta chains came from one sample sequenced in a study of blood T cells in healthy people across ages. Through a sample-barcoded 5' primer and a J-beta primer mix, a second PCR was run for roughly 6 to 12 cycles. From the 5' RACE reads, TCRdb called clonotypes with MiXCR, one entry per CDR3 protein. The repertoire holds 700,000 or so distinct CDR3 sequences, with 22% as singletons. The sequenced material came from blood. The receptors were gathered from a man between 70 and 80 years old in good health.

The CDR3 bases are TGTGCCAGCAGTCCCCTGCCGGTGAGTGGGGTGTACAATGAGCAGTTCTTC. This encodes CASSPLPVSGVYNEQFF. The chain uses TRBV27 and TRBJ2-1, with no clear D. Germline loops: CDR1 MNHEY, CDR2 SMNVEV (reference sequence). Trimming took 5 bases from V and 4 from J, leaving 21 bases between them. The CDR3 is 17 amino acids.

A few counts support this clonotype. CDR3 bases: TGCGCCAGCAGCTTGGGACTAGCGGGGCACGGGGAGCTGTTTTTT. Its protein is CASSLGLAGHGELFF. The rearrangement uses TRBV5-1 and TRBJ2-2, with TRBD2 identical over 11 bases. The CDR3 loop spans 15 amino acids. Germline assignment: CDR1 SGHRS and CDR2 YFSETQ. J was trimmed by 7 bases and V by 0 bases; bases with no gene match: 2.

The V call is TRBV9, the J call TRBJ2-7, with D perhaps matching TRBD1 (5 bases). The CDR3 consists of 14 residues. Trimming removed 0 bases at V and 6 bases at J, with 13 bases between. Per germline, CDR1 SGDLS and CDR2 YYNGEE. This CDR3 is CASSVGRVDAEQYF. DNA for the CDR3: TGTGCCAGCAGCGTAGGCAGGGTGGACGCCGAGCAGTACTTC.

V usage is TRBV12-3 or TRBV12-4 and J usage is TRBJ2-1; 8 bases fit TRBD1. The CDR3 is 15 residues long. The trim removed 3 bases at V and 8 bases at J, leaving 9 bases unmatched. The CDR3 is CASSFLGQVIDEQFF. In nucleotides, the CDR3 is TGTGCCAGCAGTTTTCTGGGACAGGTAATCGATGAGCAGTTCTTC.

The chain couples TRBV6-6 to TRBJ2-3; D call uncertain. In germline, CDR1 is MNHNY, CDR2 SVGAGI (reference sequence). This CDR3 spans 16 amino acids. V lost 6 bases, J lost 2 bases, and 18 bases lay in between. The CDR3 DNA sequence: TGTGCCAGCAGACCCTCCCTTTACGCTACCACAGATACGCAGTATTTT. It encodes CASRPSLYATTDTQYF.

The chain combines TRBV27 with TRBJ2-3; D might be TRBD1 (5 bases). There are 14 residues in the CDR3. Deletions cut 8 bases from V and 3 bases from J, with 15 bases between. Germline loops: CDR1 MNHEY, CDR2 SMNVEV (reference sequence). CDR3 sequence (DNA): TGTGCCAGCGGATTGGGGCTGGGGACAGATACGCAGTATTTT. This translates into CASGLGLGTDTQYF.

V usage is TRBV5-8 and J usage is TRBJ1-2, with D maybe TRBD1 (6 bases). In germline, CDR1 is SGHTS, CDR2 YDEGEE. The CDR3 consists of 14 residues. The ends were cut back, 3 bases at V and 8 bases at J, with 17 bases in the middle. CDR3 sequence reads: CASSSLSQGFGYTF. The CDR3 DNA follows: TGTGCCAGCAGCTCTTTGTCTCAGGGGTTCGGCTACACCTTC.

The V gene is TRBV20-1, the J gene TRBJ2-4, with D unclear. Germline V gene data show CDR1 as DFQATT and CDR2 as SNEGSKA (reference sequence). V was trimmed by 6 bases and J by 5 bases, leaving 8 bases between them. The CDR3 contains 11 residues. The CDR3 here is CSAPLENIQYF. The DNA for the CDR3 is TGCAGTGCGCCCTTAGAAAACATTCAGTACTTC.

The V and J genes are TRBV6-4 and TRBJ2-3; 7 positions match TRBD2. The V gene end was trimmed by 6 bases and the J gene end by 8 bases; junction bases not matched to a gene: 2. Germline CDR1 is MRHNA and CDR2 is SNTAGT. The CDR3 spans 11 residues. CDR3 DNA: TGTGCCAGCAGGGGGACTATTACGCAGTATTTT. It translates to CASRGTITQYF.

The CDR3 reads CASIPKRDETQYF. CDR3 nucleotide sequence: TGTGCCAGCATCCCAAAACGTGACGAGACCCAGTACTTC. The rearrangement joins TRBV7-9 to TRBJ2-5, with D unclear. The V and J ends lost 7 bases and 5 bases respectively, with 14 bases between them. The germline gives CDR1 SEHNR, CDR2 FQNEAQ (reference sequence). The CDR3 extends over 13 amino acids.

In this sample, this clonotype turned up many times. As DNA, the CDR3 is TGTGCCAGCAGCTCTCACACAGATACGCAGTATTTT. Protein product: CASSSHTDTQYF. The V and J genes are TRBV7-2 and TRBJ2-3, with D unresolved. CDR3 length equals 12 residues. Germline V gives CDR1 SGHTA, CDR2 FQGNSA. Trimming took 4 bases from V and 2 from J, leaving 4 bases between them.

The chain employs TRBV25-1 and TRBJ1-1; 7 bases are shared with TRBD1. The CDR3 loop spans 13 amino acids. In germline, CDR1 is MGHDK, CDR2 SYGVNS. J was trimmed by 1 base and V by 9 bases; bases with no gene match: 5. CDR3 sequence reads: CASTRTGNTEAFF. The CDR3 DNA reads TGTGCCAGTACCCGGACAGGGAACACTGAAGCTTTCTTT.

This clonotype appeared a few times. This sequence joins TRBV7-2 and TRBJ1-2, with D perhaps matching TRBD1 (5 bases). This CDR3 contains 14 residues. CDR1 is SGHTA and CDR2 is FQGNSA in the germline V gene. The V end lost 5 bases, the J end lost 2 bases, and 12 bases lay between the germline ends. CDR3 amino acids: CASSPGPANYGYTF. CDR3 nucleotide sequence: TGTGCCAGCAGCCCGGGGCCAGCGAACTATGGCTACACCTTC.

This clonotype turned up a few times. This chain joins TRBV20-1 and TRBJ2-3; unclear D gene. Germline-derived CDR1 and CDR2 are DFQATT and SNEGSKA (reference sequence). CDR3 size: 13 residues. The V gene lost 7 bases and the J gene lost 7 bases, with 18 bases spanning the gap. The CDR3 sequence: CSVTMAVRNTQYF. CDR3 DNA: TGCAGTGTTACCATGGCCGTCCGAAATACGCAGTATTTT.

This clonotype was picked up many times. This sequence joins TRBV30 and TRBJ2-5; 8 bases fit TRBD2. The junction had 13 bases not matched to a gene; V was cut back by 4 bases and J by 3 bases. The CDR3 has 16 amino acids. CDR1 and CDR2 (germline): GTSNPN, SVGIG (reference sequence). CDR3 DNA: TGTGCCTGGACTCCCGGGAGGGCGCCATCGAAAGAGACCCAGTACTTC. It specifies CAWTPGRAPSKETQYF.

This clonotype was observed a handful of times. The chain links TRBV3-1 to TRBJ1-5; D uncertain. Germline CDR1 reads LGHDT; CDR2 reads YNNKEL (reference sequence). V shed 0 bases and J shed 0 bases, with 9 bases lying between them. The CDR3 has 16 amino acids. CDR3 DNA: TGTGCCAGCAGCCAAGACGTCGGTAATAGCAATCAGCCCCAGCATTTT. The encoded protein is CASSQDVGNSNQPQHF.

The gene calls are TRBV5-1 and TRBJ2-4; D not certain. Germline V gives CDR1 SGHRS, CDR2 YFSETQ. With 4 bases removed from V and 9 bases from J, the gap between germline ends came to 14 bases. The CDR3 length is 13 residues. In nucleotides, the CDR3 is TGCGCCAGCAGCGCAACCTCCCAGAGCATTCAGTACTTC. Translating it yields CASSATSQSIQYF.

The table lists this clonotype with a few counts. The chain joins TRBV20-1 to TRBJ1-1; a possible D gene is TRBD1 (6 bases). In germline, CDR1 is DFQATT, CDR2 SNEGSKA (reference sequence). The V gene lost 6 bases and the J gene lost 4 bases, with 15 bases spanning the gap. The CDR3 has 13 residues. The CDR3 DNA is TGCAGTGCCGGTGGGCGGGGGGCCACTGAAGCTTTCTTT. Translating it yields CSAGGRGATEAFF.

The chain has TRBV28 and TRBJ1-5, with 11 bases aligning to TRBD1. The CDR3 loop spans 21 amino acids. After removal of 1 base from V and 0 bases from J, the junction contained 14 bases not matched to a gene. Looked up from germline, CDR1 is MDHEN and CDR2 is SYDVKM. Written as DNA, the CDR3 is TGTGCCAGCAGTTTATTGTCAGGACAGGGGGCTATGTCCACTAGCAATCAGCCCCAGCATTTT. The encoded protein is CASSLLSGQGAMSTSNQPQHF.

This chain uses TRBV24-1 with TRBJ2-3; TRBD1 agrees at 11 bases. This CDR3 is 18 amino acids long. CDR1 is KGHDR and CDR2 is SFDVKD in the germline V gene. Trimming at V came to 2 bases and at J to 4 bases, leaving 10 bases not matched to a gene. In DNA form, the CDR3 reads TGTGCCACCAGTGATTGGGACAGGGGGTCCCAGGACCCAGATACGCAGTATTTT. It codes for CATSDWDRGSQDPDTQYF.

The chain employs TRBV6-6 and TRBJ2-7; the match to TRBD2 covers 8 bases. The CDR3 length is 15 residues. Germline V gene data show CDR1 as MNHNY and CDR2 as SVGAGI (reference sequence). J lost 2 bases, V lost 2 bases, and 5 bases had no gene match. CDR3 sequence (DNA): TGTGCCAGCAGTTACGATGCGGGGGGTGCCTACGAGCAGTACTTC. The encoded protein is CASSYDAGGAYEQYF.

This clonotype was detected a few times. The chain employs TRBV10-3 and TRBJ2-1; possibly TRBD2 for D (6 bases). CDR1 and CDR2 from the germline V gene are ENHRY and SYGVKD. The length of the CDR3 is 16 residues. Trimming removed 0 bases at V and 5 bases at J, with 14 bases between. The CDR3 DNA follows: TGTGCCATCAGTGAGTCGTATAGCGGAGACCACAATGAGCAGTTCTTC. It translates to CAISESYSGDHNEQFF.

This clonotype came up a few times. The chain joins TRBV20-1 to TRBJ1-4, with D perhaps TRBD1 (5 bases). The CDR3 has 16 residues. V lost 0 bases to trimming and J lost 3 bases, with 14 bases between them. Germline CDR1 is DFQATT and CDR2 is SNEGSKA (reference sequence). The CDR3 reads CSARDFRQGANEKLFF. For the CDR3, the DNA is TGCAGTGCTAGAGATTTCCGCCAGGGAGCTAATGAAAAACTGTTTTTT.

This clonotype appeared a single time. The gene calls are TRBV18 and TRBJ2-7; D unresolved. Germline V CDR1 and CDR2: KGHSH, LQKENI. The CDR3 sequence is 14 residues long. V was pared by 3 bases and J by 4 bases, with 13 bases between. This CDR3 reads CASSPEAGVYEQYV. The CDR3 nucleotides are TGTGCCAGCTCACCTGAGGCAGGAGTATACGAGCAGTACGTC.

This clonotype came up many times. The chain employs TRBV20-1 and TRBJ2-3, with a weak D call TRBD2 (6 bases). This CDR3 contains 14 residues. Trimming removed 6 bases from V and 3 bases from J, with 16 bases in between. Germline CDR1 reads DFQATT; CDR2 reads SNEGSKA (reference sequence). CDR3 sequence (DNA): TGCAGTGCCCTCGGAGGGATGTGGACAGATACGCAGTATTTT. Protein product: CSALGGMWTDTQYF.

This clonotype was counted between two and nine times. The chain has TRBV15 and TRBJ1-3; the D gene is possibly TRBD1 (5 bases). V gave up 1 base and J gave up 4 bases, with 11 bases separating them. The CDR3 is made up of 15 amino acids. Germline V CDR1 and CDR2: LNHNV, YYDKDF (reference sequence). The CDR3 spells CATSRAGSGGNTIYF. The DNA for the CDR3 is TGTGCCACCAGCAGAGCAGGGTCAGGGGGAAACACCATATATTTT.

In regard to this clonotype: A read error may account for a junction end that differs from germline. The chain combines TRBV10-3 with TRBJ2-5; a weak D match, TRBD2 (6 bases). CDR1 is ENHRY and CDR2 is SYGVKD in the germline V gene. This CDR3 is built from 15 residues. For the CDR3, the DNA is TGTGCCATCAGTGAGGCTGGGCGAGGAGGGGAGACCCGGTACTTC. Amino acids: CAISEAGRGGETRYF.

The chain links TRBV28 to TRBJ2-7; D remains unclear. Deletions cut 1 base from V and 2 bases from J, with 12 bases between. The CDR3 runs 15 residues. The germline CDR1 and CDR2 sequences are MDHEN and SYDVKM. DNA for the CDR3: TGTGCCAGCAGTTTATCCTGGGCCCCCACCTACGAGCAGTACTTC. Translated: CASSLSWAPTYEQYF.